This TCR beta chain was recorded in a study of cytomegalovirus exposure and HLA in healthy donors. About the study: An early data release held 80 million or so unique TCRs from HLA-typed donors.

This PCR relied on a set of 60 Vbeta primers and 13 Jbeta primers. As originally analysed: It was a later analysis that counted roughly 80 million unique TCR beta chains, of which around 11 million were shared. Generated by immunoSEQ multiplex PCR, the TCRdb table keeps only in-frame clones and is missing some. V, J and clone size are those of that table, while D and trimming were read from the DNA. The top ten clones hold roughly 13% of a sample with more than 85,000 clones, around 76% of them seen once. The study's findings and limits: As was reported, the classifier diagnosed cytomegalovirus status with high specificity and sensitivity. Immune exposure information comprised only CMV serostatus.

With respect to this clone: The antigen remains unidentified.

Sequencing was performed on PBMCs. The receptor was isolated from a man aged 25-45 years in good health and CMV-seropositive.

CDR3: CASSYSLAGVGDTQYF. The CDR3 region has the DNA TGTGCCAGCAGTTACTCACTAGCGGGGGTGGGAGATACGCAGTATTTT. The rearrangement links TRBV6-5 to TRBJ2-3; 11 bases fit TRBD2. From germline, CDR1 is MNHEY and CDR2 SVGAGI. This CDR3 contains 16 residues. Trimming took 0 bases from V and 5 from J; bases not matched to a gene: 4.